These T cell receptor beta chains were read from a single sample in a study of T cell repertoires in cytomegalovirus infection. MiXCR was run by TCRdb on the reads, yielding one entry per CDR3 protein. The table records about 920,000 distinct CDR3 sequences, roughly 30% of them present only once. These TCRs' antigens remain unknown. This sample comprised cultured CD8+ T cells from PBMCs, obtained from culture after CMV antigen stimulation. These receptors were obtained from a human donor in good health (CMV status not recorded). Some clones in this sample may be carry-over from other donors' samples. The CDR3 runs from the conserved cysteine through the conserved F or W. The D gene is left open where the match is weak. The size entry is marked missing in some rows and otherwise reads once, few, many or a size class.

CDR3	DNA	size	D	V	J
CVSSSLAGAYNEQFF	TGTGTCAGCAGCTCCCTAGCGGGGGCTTACAATGAGCAGTTCTTC	NA	TRBD2	TRBV7-8	TRBJ2-1
CASSREGADGEKLFF	TGTGCCAGCAGCCGGGAAGGGGCAGACGGAGAAAAACTGTTTTTT	NA	NA	TRBV2	TRBJ1-4
CASSPAAQGYYGYTF	TGTGCCAGCAGCCCAGCGGCCCAAGGGTACTATGGCTACACCTTC	many	NA	TRBV7-2	TRBJ1-2
CASSRGQGTPMRTEAFF	TGTGCCAGCAGTCGGGGACAGGGTACTCCTATGCGGACTGAAGCTTTCTTT	many	TRBD1	TRBV6-1	TRBJ1-1
CASSSSPGQGVAGELFF	TGTGCCAGCAGTTCCTCACCGGGACAGGGGGTTGCCGGGGAGCTGTTTTTT	many	TRBD1	TRBV13	TRBJ2-2
CASRLLGVGGTEAFF	TGTGCCAGCAGGCTTCTTGGGGTGGGGGGCACTGAAGCTTTCTTT	NA	NA	TRBV28	TRBJ1-1
CASSPPGHYGYTF	TGTGCCAGCAGCCCCCCGGGGCACTATGGCTACACCTTC	many	NA	TRBV7-2	TRBJ1-2
CASSFGGGHETQYF	TGTGCCAGCAGCTTCGGCGGGGGGCACGAGACCCAGTACTTC	many	TRBD2	TRBV7-8	TRBJ2-5
CASSSDYSEQFF	TGTGCCAGCAGTTCGGACTACTCTGAGCAGTTCTTC	NA	NA	TRBV2	TRBJ2-1
CASSRLDTGELFF	TGTGCCAGCAGCAGACTTGACACCGGGGAGCTGTTTTTT	few	NA	TRBV7-6	TRBJ2-2
CASSSGTAKNIQYF	TGTGCCAGCAGCTCCGGGACAGCCAAAAACATTCAGTACTTC	NA	NA	TRBV7-6	TRBJ2-4
CASSVDTTMSF	TGTGCCAGCAGCGTCGATACTACCATGAGTTTT	few	NA	TRBV7-9	TRBJ2-3
CASSFGTSVYEQYF	TGTGCCAGCAGCTTTGGGACTAGCGTCTACGAGCAGTACTTC	many	TRBD2	TRBV7-2	TRBJ2-7
CATSDHRTGGGSGELFF	TGTGCCACCAGTGACCACCGGACAGGGGGCGGGTCCGGGGAGCTGTTTTTT	NA	TRBD1	TRBV24-1	TRBJ2-2
CASSDGGPAYNEQFF	TGTGCCAGCAGTGACGGGGGGCCTGCCTACAATGAGCAGTTCTTC	NA	NA	TRBV6-4	TRBJ2-1
CASRTAYEQYF	TGTGCCAGCAGGACCGCATACGAGCAGTACTTC	many	NA	TRBV6-5	TRBJ2-7
CASSIVLAGGPKFF	TGTGCCAGTAGTATAGTACTAGCGGGGGGGCCTAAGTTCTTC	few	TRBD2	TRBV19	TRBJ2-1
CASSRRPTDRTAKNIQYF	TGTGCCAGCAGCCGCCGGCCGACCGACCGAACGGCCAAAAACATTCAGTACTTC	NA	NA	TRBV6-5	TRBJ2-4
CASSFYRARSETQYF	TGTGCCAGCAGCTTCTACCGGGCCCGATCGGAGACCCAGTACTTC	few	NA	TRBV14	TRBJ2-5
CATSDPGVWDEQFF	TGTGCCACCAGTGACCCGGGCGTCTGGGATGAGCAGTTCTTC	NA	NA	TRBV24-1	TRBJ2-1
CASSPGERGPGYEQYF	TGTGCCAGCTCTCCAGGGGAGCGGGGGCCGGGTTACGAGCAGTACTTC	once	TRBD2	TRBV18	TRBJ2-7
CSARGGANTEAFF	TGCAGTGCTAGAGGGGGGGCGAACACTGAAGCTTTCTTT	NA	NA	TRBV20-1	TRBJ1-1
CAIRVFVQGSGGGGYSDTQYF	TGTGCCATCAGAGTCTTCGTTCAGGGTAGCGGGGGAGGAGGATATTCAGATACGCAGTATTTT	NA	TRBD2	TRBV10-3	TRBJ2-3
CASSQDARRQETQYF	TGCGCCAGCAGCCAAGATGCGAGGCGGCAAGAGACCCAGTACTTC	many	NA	TRBV4-1	TRBJ2-5
CASGLNTGKHMNTEAFF	TGTGCTAGTGGTTTGAATACAGGGAAACACATGAACACTGAAGCTTTCTTT	many	NA	TRBV12-5	TRBJ1-1
CASSSRDRNTGELFF	TGTGCCAGCAGCTCCCGGGACCGGAACACCGGGGAGCTGTTTTTT	many	NA	TRBV7-8	TRBJ2-2
CASSPRVSRLNTEAFF	TGTGCCAGCAGCCCCCGCGTTAGCAGGCTGAACACTGAAGCTTTCTTT	NA	NA	TRBV7-8	TRBJ1-1
CASSFAENYGYTF	TGTGCCAGCAGTTTTGCAGAGAACTATGGCTACACCTTC	NA	NA	TRBV28	TRBJ1-2
CASSLHRDRGLGYGGYTF	TGTGCCAGCAGTCTGCACCGGGACAGGGGGCTCGGCTACGGTGGCTACACCTTC	NA	TRBD1	TRBV27	TRBJ1-2
CASSVGQRGRTDTQYF	TGTGCTAGCAGCGTTGGCCAGCGGGGACGCACAGATACGCAGTATTTT	few	TRBD2	TRBV9	TRBJ2-3
CASSGLSSTDTQYF	TGTGCCAGCAGCGGACTATCAAGCACAGATACGCAGTATTTT	NA	NA	TRBV12-3/TRBV12-4	TRBJ2-3
CASRGGEWGANTGELFF	TGTGCCAGCAGAGGGGGGGAGTGGGGCGCGAACACCGGGGAGCTGTTTTTT	few	NA	TRBV12-3/TRBV12-4	TRBJ2-2
CASSSPRTAFNTEAFF	TGTGCCAGCAGCTCGCCCCGGACAGCCTTTAACACTGAAGCTTTCTTT	few	NA	TRBV7-6	TRBJ1-1
CASSSPAANTGELFF	TGTGCCAGCAGCTCCCCAGCCGCGAACACCGGGGAGCTGTTTTTT	NA	NA	TRBV7-9	TRBJ2-2
CASRAGDIPVYGYTF	TGTGCCAGCAGAGCCGGGGACATTCCGGTTTATGGCTACACCTTC	few	NA	TRBV27	TRBJ1-2
CASTGTLEVFPYEQYF	TGTGCCAGCACAGGGACACTCGAAGTCTTTCCCTACGAGCAGTACTTC	NA	NA	TRBV12-3/TRBV12-4	TRBJ2-7
CASSLTSGGRNTDTQYF	TGTGCCAGCAGCCTGACTAGCGGGGGACGAAACACAGATACGCAGTATTTT	few	TRBD2	TRBV6-2/TRBV6-3	TRBJ2-3
CASSSWGGTYEQYF	TGTGCCAGCAGCTCCTGGGGAGGGACCTACGAGCAGTACTTC	NA	TRBD2	TRBV28	TRBJ2-7
CASSRGQGGDNSPLHF	TGTGCCAGCAGCCGGGGACAGGGGGGAGATAATTCACCCCTCCACTTT	NA	TRBD1	TRBV5-5	TRBJ1-6
CASRSGVHTEAFF	TGTGCCAGCAGGTCGGGGGTCCACACTGAAGCTTTCTTT	NA	NA	TRBV6-1	TRBJ1-1
CASSQDPWGIGHTEAFF	TGCGCCAGCAGCCAAGATCCCTGGGGGATCGGGCACACTGAAGCTTTCTTT	few	NA	TRBV4-3	TRBJ1-1
CATSRGSGAYNSPLHF	TGTGCCACCAGCAGAGGTTCCGGGGCTTATAATTCACCCCTCCACTTT	few	NA	TRBV15	TRBJ1-6
CATSIWGNTGELFF	TGTGCCACCAGCATCTGGGGGAACACCGGGGAGCTGTTTTTT	once	NA	TRBV15	TRBJ2-2
CASSKYGQGAVDTQYF	TGTGCCAGCAGTAAATACGGACAGGGGGCCGTAGATACGCAGTATTTT	once	TRBD1	TRBV12-3/TRBV12-4	TRBJ2-3
CAGSPVTEAFF	TGTGCCGGCAGCCCTGTTACTGAAGCTTTCTTT	NA	NA	TRBV7-6	TRBJ1-1
CASSLALTSGGPEQFF	TGTGCCAGCAGCTTAGCGCTAACTAGCGGGGGGCCTGAGCAGTTCTTC	many	TRBD2	TRBV7-2	TRBJ2-1
CASSLGLARTTDTQYF	TGTGCCAGCAGCTTAGGGCTAGCGAGAACCACAGATACGCAGTATTTT	NA	NA	TRBV7-6	TRBJ2-3
CASSQMDSTGELFF	TGTGCCAGCAGCCAAATGGACAGTACCGGGGAGCTGTTTTTT	NA	NA	TRBV4-1	TRBJ2-2
CASSLLGYTGELFF	TGTGCCAGCAGTTTATTGGGGTACACCGGGGAGCTGTTTTTT	few	NA	TRBV27	TRBJ2-2
CAATGGTEAFF	TGTGCCGCGACAGGGGGCACTGAAGCTTTCTTT	NA	TRBD1	TRBV2	TRBJ1-1
CASGPLPGPLRIFTEAFF	TGTGCCAGCGGGCCGCTACCAGGGCCATTGCGAATTTTCACTGAAGCTTTCTTT	NA	NA	TRBV27	TRBJ1-1
CASSYSRVVSTDTQYF	TGTGCCAGCAGTTACAGTAGAGTCGTTAGCACAGATACGCAGTATTTT	NA	NA	TRBV6-6	TRBJ2-3
CASSRAPRPKDTQYF	TGTGCCAGCAGCCGGGCCCCGCGCCCCAAAGATACGCAGTATTTT	many	NA	TRBV7-2	TRBJ2-3
CASSERLAGDTQYF	TGCGCCAGCAGTGAGAGACTAGCGGGGGACACGCAGTACTTC	NA	TRBD2	TRBV10-1	TRBJ2-7